This T cell receptor (beta chain) was profiled in a study of blood T cell repertoires in COVID-19. Assay: immunoSEQ multiplex PCR; the TCRdb copy retains only in-frame clones and omits some. Of about 310,000 clones listed, around 87% are singletons. The germline CDR1 and CDR2 sequences are KGHDR and SFDVKD. Trimming cost V 7 bases and J 8 bases, with 16 bases left between them. There are 14 residues in the CDR3. Material for sequencing was peripheral blood. The TCR originated in a woman aged 50 to 65 who had recovered from COVID-19. The V gene is TRBV24-1, the J gene TRBJ2-2, with a weak D call TRBD1 (5 bases). CDR3 residues: CATSLAGLAGELFF. The DNA of the CDR3 is TGTGCCACCAGCCTGGCAGGGTTGGCGGGGGAGCTGTTTTTT.